The clone carrying this T cell receptor (beta chain) was detected a few times. Its specificity is unknown. This entry comes from a study of regulatory T cells in long-lasting Graves disease. The study, taken as a whole, reports: The study found TRBV28, TRBJ1-2 and TRBJ2-5 favored in persistent disease.

Library construction for TCR beta used iRepertoire HTBI primers and Arm-PCR of CDR3 regions. How the authors handled the data: In the combined samples, roughly 60 TRBV and 14 TRBJ segments were identified. TCRdb analysed the multiplex PCR reads with MiXCR anew, one entry per CDR3 protein. The V and J calls were determined by TCRdb, not by the authors. Altogether about 660,000 distinct CDR3 sequences are present, about 30% being singletons, with the ten largest covering under 55%. This CDR3 is 13 amino acids long. The germline gives CDR1 KGHSH, CDR2 LQKENI. The ends were cut back, 3 bases at V and 8 bases at J, with 13 bases in the middle. The time point was: persistent/refractory GD, antithyroid drugs over 5 years with positive TRAb. Following extraction of RNA from PBMCs, that RNA was used to make the TCR library. It was American Thyroid Association guidelines that determined Graves' disease diagnosis. Blood from the periphery, nine milliliters in all, was drawn into EDTA tubes.

This specimen was peripheral blood mononuclear cells (PBMCs), taken when the disease was refractory, from a patient treated with antithyroid drugs. The V call is TRBV18, the J call TRBJ1-2; D uncertain. The receptor comes from a female donor with Graves disease. CDR3 in amino acids: CASSPPLLSGYTF. DNA of the CDR3: TGTGCCAGCTCACCTCCGCTGTTATCGGGCTACACCTTC.